This TCR beta chain came from a study of radiotherapy plus CTLA-4 blockade in lung cancer. Some clones are missing from TCRdb's copy, which holds only in-frame ones; the method was immunoSEQ multiplex PCR. This table has roughly 66,000 clones, under 85% appearing once. Looked up from germline, CDR1 is MNHNS and CDR2 is SASEGT. V lost 4 bases, J lost 7 bases, and 22 bases lay in between. The CDR3 sequence is 16 residues long. Here the sequenced sample was peripheral blood, taken from a patient treated with radiotherapy plus ipilimumab. J is TRBJ1-2 and V is TRBV6-1; D might be TRBD1 (5 bases). The source of this sequence is a human donor with non-small cell lung cancer who had a partial response to radiotherapy plus ipilimumab. The CDR3 nucleotides read TGTGCCAGCAGTGTCGTAGATGGGGGGGGTTGGTCTGGCTACACCTTC. Translated: CASSVVDGGGWSGYTF.